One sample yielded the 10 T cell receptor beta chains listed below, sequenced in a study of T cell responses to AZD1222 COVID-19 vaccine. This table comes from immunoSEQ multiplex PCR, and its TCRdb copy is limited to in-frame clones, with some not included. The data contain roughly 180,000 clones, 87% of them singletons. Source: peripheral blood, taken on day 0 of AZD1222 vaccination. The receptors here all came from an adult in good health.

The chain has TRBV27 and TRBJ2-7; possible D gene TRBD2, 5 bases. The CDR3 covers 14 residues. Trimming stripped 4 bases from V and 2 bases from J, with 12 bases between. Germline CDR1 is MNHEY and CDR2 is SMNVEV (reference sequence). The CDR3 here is CASSSLTNPYEQYF. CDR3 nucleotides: TGTGCCAGCAGTTCTCTGACTAATCCCTACGAGCAGTACTTC.

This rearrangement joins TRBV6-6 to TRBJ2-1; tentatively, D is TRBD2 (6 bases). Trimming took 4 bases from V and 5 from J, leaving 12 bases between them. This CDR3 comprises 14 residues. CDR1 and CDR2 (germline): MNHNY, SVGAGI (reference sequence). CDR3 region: CASSSSVNHNEQFF. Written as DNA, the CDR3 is TGTGCCAGCAGTTCTAGCGTCAACCACAATGAGCAGTTCTTC.

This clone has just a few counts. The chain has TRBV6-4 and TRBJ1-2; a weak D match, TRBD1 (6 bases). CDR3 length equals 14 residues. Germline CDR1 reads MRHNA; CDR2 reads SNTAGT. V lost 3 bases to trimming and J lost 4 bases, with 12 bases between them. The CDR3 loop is CASSETQGPYGYTF. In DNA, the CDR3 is TGTGCCAGCAGTGAGACCCAGGGGCCCTATGGCTACACCTTC.

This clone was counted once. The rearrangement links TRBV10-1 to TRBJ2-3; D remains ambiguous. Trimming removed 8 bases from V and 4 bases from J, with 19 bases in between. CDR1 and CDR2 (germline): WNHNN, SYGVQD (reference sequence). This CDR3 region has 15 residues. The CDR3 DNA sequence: TGCGCCAGCGGGATGGACGGGCTCCGGGCAGATACGCAGTATTTT. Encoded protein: CASGMDGLRADTQYF.

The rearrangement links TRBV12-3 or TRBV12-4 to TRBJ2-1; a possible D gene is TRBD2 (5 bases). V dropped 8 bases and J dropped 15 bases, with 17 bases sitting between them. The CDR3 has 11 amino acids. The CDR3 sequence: CASVGRASVFF. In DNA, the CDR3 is TGTGCCAGCGTTGGGCGGGCATCGGTGTTCTTC.

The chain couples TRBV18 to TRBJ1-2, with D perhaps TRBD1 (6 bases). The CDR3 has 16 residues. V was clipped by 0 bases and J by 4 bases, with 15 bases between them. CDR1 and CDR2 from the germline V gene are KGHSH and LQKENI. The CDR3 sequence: CASSPPLGQGTYGYTF. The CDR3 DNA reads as TGTGCCAGCTCACCACCTTTAGGGCAGGGGACCTATGGCTACACCTTC.

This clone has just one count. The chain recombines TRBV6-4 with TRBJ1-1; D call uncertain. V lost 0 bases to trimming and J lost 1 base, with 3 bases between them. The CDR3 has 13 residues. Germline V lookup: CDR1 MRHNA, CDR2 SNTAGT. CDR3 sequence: CASSDSANTEAFF. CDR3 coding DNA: TGTGCCAGCAGTGACTCGGCGAACACTGAAGCTTTCTTT.

CDR3 nucleotide sequence: TGTGCCAGCAGTTACTACCGACAGGGGCGGAATTCACCCCTCCACTTT. This gives the protein CASSYYRQGRNSPLHF. This chain uses TRBV6-5 with TRBJ1-6; 8 bases agree with TRBD1. V was pared by 1 base and J by 7 bases, with 6 bases of the junction left unmatched. In germline, CDR1 is MNHEY, CDR2 SVGAGI. This CDR3 is 16 amino acids long.

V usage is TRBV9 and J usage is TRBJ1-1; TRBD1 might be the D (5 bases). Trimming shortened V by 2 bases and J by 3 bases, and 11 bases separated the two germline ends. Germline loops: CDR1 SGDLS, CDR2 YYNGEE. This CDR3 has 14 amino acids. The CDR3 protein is CASSVGREDTEAFF. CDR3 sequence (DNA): TGTGCCAGCAGCGTCGGCAGGGAGGACACTGAAGCTTTCTTT.

CDR3 amino acids: CASGLLPGTEAFF. Here the CDR3 DNA reads TGTGCTAGTGGTTTGTTACCAGGAACTGAAGCTTTCTTT. This rearrangement joins TRBV12-5 to TRBJ1-1; D ambiguous. The CDR3 extends over 13 amino acids. Looked up from germline, CDR1 is LGHNT and CDR2 is FRNRAP. V lost 2 bases and J lost 5, with 9 bases in between.